This TCR beta chain is drawn from a study of shared clonotypes between healthy human individuals. Generated by immunoSEQ multiplex PCR, the TCRdb table keeps only in-frame clones and is missing some. The sample yields 1.5 million to 2.5 million clones, over 85% seen once. CD8 cells classed as naive were CD45RO-negative and positively selected for CCR7, excluding terminally differentiated effector memory CD45RA+ cells. The CDR3 spans 11 residues. The ends were cut back, 3 bases at V and 7 bases at J, with 4 bases in the middle. CDR1 is SNHLY and CDR2 is FYNNEI in the germline V gene. Comment on this clone: The same CDR3 is also encoded by other DNA sequences in this sample.

The TCR sequence derives from a man aged 18 to 35 in good health. The V gene is TRBV2, the J gene TRBJ1-5; no definite D call. The material sequenced was naive CD8+ T cells sorted from blood. CDR3 in amino acids: CASSDNQPQHF. CDR3 bases: TGTGCCAGCAGTGATAACCAGCCCCAGCATTTT.